This T cell receptor (beta chain) was captured by sequencing in a study of blood T cell repertoires in COVID-19. Sequencing was performed with immunoSEQ multiplex PCR; in TCRdb, only in-frame clones are kept and a portion is missing. The table lists 95,000 or so clones, 75% to 85% of them singletons. The CDR3 contains 16 residues. Trimming shortened V by 0 bases and J by 6 bases, and 12 bases separated the two germline ends. From germline, CDR1 is MNHEY and CDR2 SMNVEV (reference sequence). The sequence came from a woman aged 80 or over with active or convalescent COVID-19. The sample consisted of peripheral blood. The chain combines TRBV27 with TRBJ1-6; D might be TRBD1 (6 bases). The CDR3 DNA sequence: TGTGCCAGCAGTTTATCGTTCAGGGGAGCTAATTCACCCCTCCACTTT. This encodes CASSLSFRGANSPLHF.